This section outlines one TCR beta chain sequence together with its context. Its antigen is still unknown. Sequencing was performed with immunoSEQ multiplex PCR; in TCRdb, only in-frame clones are kept and a portion is missing. The data show about 130,000 clones, approximately 83% seen once. This entry is derived from a study of T cell responses to AZD1222 COVID-19 vaccine. The V end was cut by 0 bases, the J end by 5 bases, with 10 bases between. CDR1 and CDR2 (germline): MNHEY, SVGAGI. The CDR3 has 14 residues. Findings of the study overall: Samples come after the peak T cell response, not at day 14.

The sequencing here drew on peripheral blood, taken on day 0 of AZD1222 vaccination. The origin of this receptor is an adult in good health. V gene TRBV6-5 combines with J gene TRBJ2-5, with D perhaps TRBD1 (5 bases). CDR3 coding DNA: TGTGCCAGCAGTTACTCAACAGGTGGGGAGACCCAGTACTTC. The encoded protein is CASSYSTGGETQYF.